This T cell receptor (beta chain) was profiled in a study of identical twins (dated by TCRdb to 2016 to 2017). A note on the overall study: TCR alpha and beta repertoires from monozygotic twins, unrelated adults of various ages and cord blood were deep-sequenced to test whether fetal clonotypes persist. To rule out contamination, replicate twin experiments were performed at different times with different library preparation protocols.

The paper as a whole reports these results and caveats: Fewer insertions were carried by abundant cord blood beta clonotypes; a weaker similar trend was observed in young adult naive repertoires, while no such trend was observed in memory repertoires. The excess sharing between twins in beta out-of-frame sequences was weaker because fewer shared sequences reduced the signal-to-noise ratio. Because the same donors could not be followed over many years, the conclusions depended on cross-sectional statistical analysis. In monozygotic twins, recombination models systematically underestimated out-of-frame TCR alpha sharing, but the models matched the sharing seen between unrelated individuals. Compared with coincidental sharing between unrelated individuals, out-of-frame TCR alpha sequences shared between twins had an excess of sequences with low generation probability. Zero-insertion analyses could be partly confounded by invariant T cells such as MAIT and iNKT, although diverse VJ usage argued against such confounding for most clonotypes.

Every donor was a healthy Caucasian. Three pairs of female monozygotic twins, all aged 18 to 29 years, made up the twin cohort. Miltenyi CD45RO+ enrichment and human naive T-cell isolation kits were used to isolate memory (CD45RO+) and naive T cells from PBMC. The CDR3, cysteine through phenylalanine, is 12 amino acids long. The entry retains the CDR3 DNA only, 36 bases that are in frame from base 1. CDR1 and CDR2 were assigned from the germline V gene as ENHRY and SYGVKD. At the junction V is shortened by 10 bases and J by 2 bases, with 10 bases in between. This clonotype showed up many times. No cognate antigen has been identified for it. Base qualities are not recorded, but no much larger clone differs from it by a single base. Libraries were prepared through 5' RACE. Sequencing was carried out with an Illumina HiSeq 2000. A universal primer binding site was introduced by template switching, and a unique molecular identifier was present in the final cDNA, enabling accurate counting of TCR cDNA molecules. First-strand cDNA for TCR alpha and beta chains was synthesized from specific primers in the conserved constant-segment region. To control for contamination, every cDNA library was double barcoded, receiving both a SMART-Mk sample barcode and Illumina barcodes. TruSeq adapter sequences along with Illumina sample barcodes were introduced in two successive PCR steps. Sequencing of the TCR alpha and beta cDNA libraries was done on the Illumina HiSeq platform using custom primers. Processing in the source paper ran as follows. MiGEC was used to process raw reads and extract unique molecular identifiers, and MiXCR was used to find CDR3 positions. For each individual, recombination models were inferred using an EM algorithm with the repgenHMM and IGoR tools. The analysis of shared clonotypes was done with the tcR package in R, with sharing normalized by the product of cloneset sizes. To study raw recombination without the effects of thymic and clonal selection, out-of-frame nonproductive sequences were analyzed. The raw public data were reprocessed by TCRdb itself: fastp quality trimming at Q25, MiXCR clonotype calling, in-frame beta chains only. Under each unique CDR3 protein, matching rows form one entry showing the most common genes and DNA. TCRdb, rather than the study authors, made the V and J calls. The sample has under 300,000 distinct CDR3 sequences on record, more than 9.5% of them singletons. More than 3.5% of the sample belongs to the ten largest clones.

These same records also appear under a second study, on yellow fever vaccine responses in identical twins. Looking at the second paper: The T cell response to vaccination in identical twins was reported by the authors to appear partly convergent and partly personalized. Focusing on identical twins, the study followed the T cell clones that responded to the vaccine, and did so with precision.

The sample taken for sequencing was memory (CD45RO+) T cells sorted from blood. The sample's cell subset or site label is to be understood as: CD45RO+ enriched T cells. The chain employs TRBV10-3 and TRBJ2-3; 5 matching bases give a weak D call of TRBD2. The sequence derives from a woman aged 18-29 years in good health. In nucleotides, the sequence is TGTGCCACCCGGGGAACCACAGATACGCAGTATTTT. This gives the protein CATRGTTDTQYF.